This TCR beta chain is drawn from a study of CD8 T cells in Susac syndrome. RNA totalling about 0.45 to 1 ug underwent reverse transcription with random hexamers. TCRdb fed the immunoSEQ multiplex PCR reads into MiXCR, producing one record per CDR3 protein. The sample has approximately 300,000 distinct CDR3 sequences; 85% are singletons. The length of the CDR3 is 12 residues. CDR1 and CDR2 (germline): LNHDA, SQIVND (reference sequence). Patients with stable or active relapsing-remitting disease, all of them treatment-naive, made up the multiple sclerosis controls. The TCR originated in a human donor with multiple sclerosis. The chain recombines TRBV19 with TRBJ1-5; D gene uncertain. The sequenced sample consisted of CD8+ T cells from PBMCs. Here the CDR3 reads CAAAGYNQPQHF. The CDR3 DNA reads TGTGCAGCGGCGGGGTACAATCAGCCCCAGCATTTT.